The entry below gives a single T cell receptor (beta chain) sequence along with its context. Germline V gives CDR1 LNHDA, CDR2 SQIVND (reference sequence). V lost 6 bases, J lost 0 bases, and 0 bases stayed unmatched. The CDR3 runs to 13 residues. Two negative PCRs, clearance, or symptom resolution characterized the recovered Cohort 3 donors. Authors' methods: Amplification of reference gene primers was used by the study to estimate nucleated cell counts. Measured with immunoSEQ multiplex PCR; TCRdb has only the in-frame clones, and not every one. The DNA gave D and trimming, while V, J and clone size come from that table. The sample has nearly 200,000 clones; 80% to 90% are singletons. The data were obtained in a study of blood T cell repertoires in COVID-19. Background on the study: The analysed material was cDNA or gDNA that came from T cells, B-cell-depleted T cells, or PBMCs.

Sequenced sample: PBMCs or T cells enriched from blood (not recorded which). The chain employs TRBV19 and TRBJ1-1, with TRBD1 matching 8 bases. The TCR originated in a woman aged 18 to 35 who had recovered from COVID-19. The CDR3, as DNA: TGTGCCAGTAGGACAGGGGTGAACACTGAAGCTTTCTTT. Its translation: CASRTGVNTEAFF.